This T cell receptor (beta chain) appears in the sequencing data of a study of blood T cell repertoires in COVID-19. Whole-study context: T cells, B-cell-depleted T cells, or PBMCs provided the cDNA or gDNA that served as material.

Original handling: It was from reference gene primer amplification that nucleated cell counts were estimated. Repertoires were generated with immunoSEQ multiplex PCR, while TCRdb's copy carries only in-frame clones and drops some. V and J calls and clone size are those listed in that table; D and trimming were worked out from the DNA. The data show over 45,000 clones, with over 80% seen just once and approximately 8% held by the top ten. The CDR3 length is 15 residues. With 1 base removed from V and 0 bases from J, the gap between germline ends came to 7 bases. Per the germline V gene, CDR1 is SGHAT and CDR2 is FQNNGV.

The source material was peripheral blood. The chain carries TRBV11-2 and TRBJ2-1; no clear D gene. This TCR came from an older woman with active or convalescent COVID-19. This chain's CDR3 is CASSLADNSYNEQFF. CDR3 bases: TGTGCCAGCAGCTTAGCTGACAACTCCTACAATGAGCAGTTCTTC. Full variable domain (missing parts from reference TRBV11-2 and TRBJ2-1): EAGVAQSPRYKIIEKRQSVAFWCNPISGHATLYWYQQILGQGPKLLIQFQNNGVVDDSQLPKDRFSAERLKGVDSTLKIQPAKLEDSAVYLCASSLADNSYNEQFFGPGTRLTVL.